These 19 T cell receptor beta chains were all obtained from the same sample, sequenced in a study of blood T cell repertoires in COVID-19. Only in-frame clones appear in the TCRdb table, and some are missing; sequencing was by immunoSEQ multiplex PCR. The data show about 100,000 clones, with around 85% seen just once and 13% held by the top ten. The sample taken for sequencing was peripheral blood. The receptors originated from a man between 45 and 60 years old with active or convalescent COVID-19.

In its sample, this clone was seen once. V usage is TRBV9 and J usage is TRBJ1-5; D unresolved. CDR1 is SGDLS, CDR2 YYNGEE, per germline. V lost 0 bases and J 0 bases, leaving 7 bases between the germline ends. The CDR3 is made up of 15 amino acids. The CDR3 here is CASSVGGSSNQPQHF. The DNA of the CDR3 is TGTGCCAGCAGCGTAGGTGGCAGTAGCAATCAGCCCCAGCATTTT.

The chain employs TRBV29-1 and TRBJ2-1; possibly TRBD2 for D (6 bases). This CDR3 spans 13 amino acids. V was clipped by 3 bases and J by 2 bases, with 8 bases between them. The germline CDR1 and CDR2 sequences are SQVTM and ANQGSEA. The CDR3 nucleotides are TGCAGCGTTGAGGGGACTGCCTACAATGAGCAGTTCTTC. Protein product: CSVEGTAYNEQFF.

This CDR3 reads CASSDTRDMYTEAFF. The CDR3 DNA reads as TGCGCCAGCAGCGACACCCGGGACATGTACACTGAAGCTTTCTTT. This rearrangement joins TRBV5-1 to TRBJ1-1; D might be TRBD1 (6 bases). Germline V lookup: CDR1 SGHRS, CDR2 YFSETQ. Trimming cost V 4 bases and J 3 bases, with 16 bases left between them. This CDR3 contains 15 residues.

The CDR3 DNA sequence: TGTGCCAGCAGCCCCCCGCAGGGTGACACCGGGGAGCTGTTTTTT. It specifies CASSPPQGDTGELFF. The V and J genes are TRBV7-9 and TRBJ2-2; tentatively, D is TRBD1 (5 bases). The CDR3 sequence is 15 residues long. Looked up from germline, CDR1 is SEHNR and CDR2 is FQNEAQ (reference sequence). V lost 5 bases, J lost 3 bases, and 13 bases lay in between.

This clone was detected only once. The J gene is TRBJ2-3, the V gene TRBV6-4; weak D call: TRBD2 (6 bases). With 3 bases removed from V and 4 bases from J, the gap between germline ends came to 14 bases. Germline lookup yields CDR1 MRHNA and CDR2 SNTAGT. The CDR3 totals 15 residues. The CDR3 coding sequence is TGTGCCAGCAGTGAGAGACCCGGAGGGGCAGATACGCAGTATTTT. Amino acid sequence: CASSERPGGADTQYF.

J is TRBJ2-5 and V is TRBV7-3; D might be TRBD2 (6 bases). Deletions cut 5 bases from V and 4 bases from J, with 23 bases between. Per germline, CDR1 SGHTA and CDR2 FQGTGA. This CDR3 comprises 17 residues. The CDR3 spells CASSPEEGRDGGETQYF. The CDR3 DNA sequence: TGTGCCAGCAGCCCGGAAGAGGGGCGGGACGGAGGAGAGACCCAGTACTTC.

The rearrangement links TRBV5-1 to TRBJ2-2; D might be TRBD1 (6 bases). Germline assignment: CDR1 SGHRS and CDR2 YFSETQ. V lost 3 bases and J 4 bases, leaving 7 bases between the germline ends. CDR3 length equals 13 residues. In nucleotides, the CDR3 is TGCGCCAGCAGCTCGGACAGCACCGGGGAGCTGTTTTTT. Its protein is CASSSDSTGELFF.

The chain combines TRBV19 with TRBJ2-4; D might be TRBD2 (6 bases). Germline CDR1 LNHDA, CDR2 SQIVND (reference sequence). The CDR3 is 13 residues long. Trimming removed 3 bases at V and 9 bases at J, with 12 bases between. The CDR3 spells CASSIRKEGIQYF. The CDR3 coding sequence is TGTGCCAGTAGTATTAGGAAGGAGGGCATTCAGTACTTC. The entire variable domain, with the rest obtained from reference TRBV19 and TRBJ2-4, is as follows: DGGITQSPKYLFRKEGQNVTLSCEQNLNHDAMYWYRQDPGQGLRLIYYSQIVNDFQKGDIAEGYSVSREKKESFPLTVTSAQKNPTAFYLCASSIRKEGIQYFGAGTRLSVL.

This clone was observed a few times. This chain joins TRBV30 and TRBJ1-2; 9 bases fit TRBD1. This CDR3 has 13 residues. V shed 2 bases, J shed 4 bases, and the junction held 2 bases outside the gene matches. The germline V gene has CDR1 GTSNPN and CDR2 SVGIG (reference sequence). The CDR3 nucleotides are TGTGCCTGGAGTAAGGACAGGGGCTATGGCTACACCTTC. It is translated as CAWSKDRGYGYTF.

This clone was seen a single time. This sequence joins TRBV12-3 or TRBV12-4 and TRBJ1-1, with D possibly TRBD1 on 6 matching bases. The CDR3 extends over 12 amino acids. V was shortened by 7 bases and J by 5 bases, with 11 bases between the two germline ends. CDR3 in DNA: TGTGCCAGCACCACCACAGGGACTGAAGCTTTCTTT. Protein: CASTTTGTEAFF.

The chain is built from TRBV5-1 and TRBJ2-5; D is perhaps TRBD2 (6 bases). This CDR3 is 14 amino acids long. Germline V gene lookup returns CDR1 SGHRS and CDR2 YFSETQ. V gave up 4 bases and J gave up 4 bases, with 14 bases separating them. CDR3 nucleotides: TGCGCCAGCAGCACCGGGACTGGGATAGAGACCCAGTACTTC. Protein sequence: CASSTGTGIETQYF.

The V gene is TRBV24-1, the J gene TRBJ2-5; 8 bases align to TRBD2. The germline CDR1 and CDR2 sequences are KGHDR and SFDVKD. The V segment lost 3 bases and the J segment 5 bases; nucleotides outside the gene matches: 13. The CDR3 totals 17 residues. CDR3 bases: TGTGCCACCAGTGATCCTAAACTAGCGGAGGGGCGGGAGACCCAGTACTTC. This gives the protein CATSDPKLAEGRETQYF.

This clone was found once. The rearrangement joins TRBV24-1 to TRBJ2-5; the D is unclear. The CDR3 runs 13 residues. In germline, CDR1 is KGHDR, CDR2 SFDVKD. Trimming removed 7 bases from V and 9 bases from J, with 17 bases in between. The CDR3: CATSREIMGSQYF. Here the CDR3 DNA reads TGTGCCACCAGCAGAGAAATAATGGGCTCCCAGTACTTC.

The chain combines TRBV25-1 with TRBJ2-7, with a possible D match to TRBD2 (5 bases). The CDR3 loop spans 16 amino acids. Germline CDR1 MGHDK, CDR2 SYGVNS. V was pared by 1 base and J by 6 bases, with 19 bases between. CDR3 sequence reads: CASSELGLEPRVEQYF. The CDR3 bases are TGTGCCAGCAGTGAATTAGGACTCGAACCCCGGGTCGAGCAGTACTTC.

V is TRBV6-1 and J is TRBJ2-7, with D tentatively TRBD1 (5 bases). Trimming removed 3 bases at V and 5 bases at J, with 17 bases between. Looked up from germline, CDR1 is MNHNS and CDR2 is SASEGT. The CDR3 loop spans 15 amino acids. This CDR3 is CASSEGRGSLNEQYF. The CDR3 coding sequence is TGTGCCAGCAGTGAGGGTAGGGGTAGCTTAAACGAGCAGTACTTC.

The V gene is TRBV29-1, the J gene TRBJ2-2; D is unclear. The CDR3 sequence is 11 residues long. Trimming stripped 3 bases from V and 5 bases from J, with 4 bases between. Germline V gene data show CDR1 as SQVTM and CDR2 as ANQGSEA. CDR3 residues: CSVDRTGELFF. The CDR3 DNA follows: TGCAGCGTTGACAGAACCGGGGAGCTGTTTTTT.

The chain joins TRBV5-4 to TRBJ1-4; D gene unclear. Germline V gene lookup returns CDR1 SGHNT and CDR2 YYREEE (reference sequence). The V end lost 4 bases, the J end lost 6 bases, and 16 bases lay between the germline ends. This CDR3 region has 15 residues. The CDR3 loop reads CASSQVPGMDEKLFF. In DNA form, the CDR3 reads TGTGCCAGCAGCCAGGTACCCGGGATGGATGAAAAACTGTTTTTT.

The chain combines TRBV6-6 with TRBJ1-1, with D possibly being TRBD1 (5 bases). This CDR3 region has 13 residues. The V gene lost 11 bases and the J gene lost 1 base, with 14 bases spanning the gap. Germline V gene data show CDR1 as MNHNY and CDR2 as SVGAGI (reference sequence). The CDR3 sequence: CAGREGANTEAFF. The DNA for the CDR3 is TGTGCCGGAAGGGAAGGGGCGAACACTGAAGCTTTCTTT.

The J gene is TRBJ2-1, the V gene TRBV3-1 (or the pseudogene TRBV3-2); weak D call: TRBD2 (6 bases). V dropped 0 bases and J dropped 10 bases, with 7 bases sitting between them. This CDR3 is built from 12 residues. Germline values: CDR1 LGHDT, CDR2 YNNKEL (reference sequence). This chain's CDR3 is CASSQDRGEQFF. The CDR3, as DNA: TGTGCCAGCAGCCAAGATCGGGGGGAGCAGTTCTTC.